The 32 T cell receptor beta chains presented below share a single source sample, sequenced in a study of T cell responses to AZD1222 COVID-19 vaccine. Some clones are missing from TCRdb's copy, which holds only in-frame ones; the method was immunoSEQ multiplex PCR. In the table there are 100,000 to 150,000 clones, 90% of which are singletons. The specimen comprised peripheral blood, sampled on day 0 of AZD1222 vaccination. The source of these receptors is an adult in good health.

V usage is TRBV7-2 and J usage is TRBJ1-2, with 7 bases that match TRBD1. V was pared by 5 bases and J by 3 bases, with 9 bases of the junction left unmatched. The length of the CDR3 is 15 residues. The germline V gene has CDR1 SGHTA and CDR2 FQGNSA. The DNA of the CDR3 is TGTGCCAGCAGCCCCCAAGAGGGGGCCCACTATGGCTACACCTTC. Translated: CASSPQEGAHYGYTF.

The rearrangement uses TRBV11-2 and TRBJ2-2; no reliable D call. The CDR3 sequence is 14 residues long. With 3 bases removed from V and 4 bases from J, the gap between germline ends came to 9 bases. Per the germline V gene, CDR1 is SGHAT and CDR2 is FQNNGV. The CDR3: CASSFSRITGELFF. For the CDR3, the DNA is TGTGCCAGCAGCTTCTCGAGGATCACCGGGGAGCTGTTTTTT. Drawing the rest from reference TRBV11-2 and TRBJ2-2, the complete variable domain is EAGVAQSPRYKIIEKRQSVAFWCNPISGHATLYWYQQILGQGPKLLIQFQNNGVVDDSQLPKDRFSAERLKGVDSTLKIQPAKLEDSAVYLCASSFSRITGELFFGEGSRLTVL.

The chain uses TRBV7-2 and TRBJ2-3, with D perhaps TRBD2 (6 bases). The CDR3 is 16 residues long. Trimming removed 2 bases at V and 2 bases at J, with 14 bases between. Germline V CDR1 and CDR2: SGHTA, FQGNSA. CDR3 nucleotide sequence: TGTGCCAGCAGCTTAACTAGCTCGTTACCCACAGATACGCAGTATTTT. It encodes CASSLTSSLPTDTQYF. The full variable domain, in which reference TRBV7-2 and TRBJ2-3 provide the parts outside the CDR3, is GAGVSQSPSNKVTEKGKDVELRCDPISGHTALYWYRQSLGQGLEFLIYFQGNSAPDKSGLPSDRFSAERTGGSVSTLTIQRTQQEDSAVYLCASSLTSSLPTDTQYFGPGTRLTVL.

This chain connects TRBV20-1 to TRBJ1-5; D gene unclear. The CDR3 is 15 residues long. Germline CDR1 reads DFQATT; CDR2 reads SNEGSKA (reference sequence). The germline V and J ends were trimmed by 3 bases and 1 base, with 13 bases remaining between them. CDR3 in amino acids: CSASRGSASNQPQHF. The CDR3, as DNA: TGCAGTGCTAGTCGCGGGTCAGCCAGCAATCAGCCCCAGCATTTT.

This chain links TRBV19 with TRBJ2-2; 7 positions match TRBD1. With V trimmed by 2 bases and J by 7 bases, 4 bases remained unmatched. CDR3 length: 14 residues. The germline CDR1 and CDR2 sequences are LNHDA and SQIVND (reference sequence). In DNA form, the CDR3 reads TGTGCCAGTAGTATAAGGGGGCGGAACGGGGAGCTGTTTTTT. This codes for CASSIRGRNGELFF.

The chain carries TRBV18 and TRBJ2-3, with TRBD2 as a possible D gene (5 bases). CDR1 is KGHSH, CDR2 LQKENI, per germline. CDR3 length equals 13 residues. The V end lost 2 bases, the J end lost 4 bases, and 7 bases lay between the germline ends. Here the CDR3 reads CASSPLEADTQYF. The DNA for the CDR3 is TGTGCCAGCTCACCATTGGAGGCAGATACGCAGTATTTT.

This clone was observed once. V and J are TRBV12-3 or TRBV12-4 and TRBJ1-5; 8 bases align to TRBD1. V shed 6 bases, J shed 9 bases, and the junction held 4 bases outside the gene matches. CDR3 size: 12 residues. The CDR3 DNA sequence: TGTGCCAGCAGCCTAGACAGGGGGCCCCAGCATTTT. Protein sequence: CASSLDRGPQHF.

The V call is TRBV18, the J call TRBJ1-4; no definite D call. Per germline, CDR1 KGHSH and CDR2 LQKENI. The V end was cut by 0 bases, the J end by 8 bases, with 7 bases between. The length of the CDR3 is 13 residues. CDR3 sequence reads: CASSPPSTEKLFF. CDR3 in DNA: TGTGCCAGCTCACCACCGTCAACCGAAAAACTGTTTTTT.

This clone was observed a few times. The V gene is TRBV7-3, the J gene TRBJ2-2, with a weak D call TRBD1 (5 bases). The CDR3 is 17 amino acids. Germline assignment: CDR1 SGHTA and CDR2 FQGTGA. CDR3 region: CAIQETEQFQDTGELFF. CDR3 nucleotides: TGTGCGATACAGGAGACTGAACAGTTCCAGGACACCGGGGAGCTGTTTTTT.

CDR3 sequence: CASSLRTGATEAFF. The CDR3 DNA follows: TGTGCCAGCAGTCTTAGGACAGGGGCTACTGAAGCTTTCTTT. J is TRBJ1-1 and V is TRBV27, with 9 nucleotides matching TRBD1. V lost 5 bases to trimming and J lost 5 bases; unmatched junction nucleotides: 6. There are 14 residues in the CDR3. Germline V gives CDR1 MNHEY, CDR2 SMNVEV (reference sequence).

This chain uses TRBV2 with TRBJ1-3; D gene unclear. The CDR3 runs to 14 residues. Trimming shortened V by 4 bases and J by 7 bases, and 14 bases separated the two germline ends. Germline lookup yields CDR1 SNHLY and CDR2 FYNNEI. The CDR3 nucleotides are TGTGCCAGCAGTGTCTCGCCCCGTCGGAACACCATATATTTT. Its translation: CASSVSPRRNTIYF.

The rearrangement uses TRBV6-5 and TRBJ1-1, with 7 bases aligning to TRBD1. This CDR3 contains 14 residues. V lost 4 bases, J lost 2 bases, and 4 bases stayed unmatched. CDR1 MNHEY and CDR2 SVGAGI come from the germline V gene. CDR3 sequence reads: CASSSGTANTEAFF. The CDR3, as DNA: TGTGCCAGCAGTTCGGGGACAGCTAACACTGAAGCTTTCTTT.

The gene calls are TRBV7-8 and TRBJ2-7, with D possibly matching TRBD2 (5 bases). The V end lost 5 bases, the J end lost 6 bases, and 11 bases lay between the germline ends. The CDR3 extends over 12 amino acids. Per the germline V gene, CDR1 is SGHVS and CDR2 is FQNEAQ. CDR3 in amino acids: CASSPVGLEQYF. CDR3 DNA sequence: TGTGCCAGCAGCCCGGTTGGACTCGAGCAGTACTTC.

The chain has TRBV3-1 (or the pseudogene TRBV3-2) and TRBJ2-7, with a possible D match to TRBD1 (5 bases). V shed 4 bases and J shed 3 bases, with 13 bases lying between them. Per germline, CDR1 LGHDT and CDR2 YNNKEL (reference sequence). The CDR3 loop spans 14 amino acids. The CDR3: CASSRPFDSYEQYF. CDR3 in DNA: TGTGCCAGCAGCCGCCCTTTCGACAGCTACGAGCAGTACTTC.

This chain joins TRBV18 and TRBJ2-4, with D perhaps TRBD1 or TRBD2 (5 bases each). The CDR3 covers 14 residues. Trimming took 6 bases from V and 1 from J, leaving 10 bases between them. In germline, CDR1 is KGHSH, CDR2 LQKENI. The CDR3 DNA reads TGTGCCAGCTCCCCGGGGCCGGCCAAAAACATTCAGTACTTC. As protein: CASSPGPAKNIQYF.

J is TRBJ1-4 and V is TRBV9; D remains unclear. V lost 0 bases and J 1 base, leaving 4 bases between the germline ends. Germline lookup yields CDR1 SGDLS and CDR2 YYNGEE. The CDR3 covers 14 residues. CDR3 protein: CASSVGLTNEKLFF. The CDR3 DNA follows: TGTGCCAGCAGCGTAGGGCTAACTAATGAAAAACTGTTTTTT.

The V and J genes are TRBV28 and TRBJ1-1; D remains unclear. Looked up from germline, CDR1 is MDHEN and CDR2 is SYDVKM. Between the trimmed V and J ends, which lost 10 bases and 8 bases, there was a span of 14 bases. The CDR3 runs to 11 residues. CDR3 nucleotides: TGTGCCATTACCACCGCCCGGGAAGCTTTCTTT. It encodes CAITTAREAFF.

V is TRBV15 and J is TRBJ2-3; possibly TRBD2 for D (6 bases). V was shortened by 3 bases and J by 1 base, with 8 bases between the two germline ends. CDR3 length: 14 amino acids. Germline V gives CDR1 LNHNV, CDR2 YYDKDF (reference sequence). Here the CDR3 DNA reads TGTGCCACCAGCAGGGGCGGGGGCACAGATACGCAGTATTTT. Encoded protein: CATSRGGGTDTQYF.

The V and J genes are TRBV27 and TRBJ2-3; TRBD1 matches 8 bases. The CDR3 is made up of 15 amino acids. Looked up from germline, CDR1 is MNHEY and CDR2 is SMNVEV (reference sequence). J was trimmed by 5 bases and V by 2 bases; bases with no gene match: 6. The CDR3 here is CASSLSRGPKDTQYF. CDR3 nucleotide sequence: TGTGCCAGCAGTTTAAGCAGGGGGCCCAAAGATACGCAGTATTTT.

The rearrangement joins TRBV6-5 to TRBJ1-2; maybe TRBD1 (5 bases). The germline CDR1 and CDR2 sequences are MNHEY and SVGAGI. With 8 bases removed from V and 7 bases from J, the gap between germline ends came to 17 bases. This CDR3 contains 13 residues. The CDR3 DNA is TGTGCCAGCCGTAAGGGGCAGATTGGTGGCTACACCTTC. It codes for CASRKGQIGGYTF.

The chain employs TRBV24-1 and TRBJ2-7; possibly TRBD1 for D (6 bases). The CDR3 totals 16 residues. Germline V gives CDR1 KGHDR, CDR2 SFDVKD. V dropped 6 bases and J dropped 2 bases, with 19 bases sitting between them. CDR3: CATSSLGSQGTYEQYF. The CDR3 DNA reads TGTGCCACCAGTTCCCTGGGGTCCCAGGGGACCTACGAGCAGTACTTC.

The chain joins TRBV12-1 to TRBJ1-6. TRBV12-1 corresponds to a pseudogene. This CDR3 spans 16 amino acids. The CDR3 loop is CASSFERGARKSPLHF. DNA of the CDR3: TGTGCCAGCAGCTTTGAGCGGGGGGCGCGCAAATCACCCCTCCACTTT.

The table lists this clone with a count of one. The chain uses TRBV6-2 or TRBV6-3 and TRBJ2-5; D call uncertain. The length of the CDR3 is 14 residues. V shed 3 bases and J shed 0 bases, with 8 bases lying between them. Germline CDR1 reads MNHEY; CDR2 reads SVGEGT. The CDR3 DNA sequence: TGTGCCAGCAGTTATTCGGAGAACCAAGAGACCCAGTACTTC. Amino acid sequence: CASSYSENQETQYF.

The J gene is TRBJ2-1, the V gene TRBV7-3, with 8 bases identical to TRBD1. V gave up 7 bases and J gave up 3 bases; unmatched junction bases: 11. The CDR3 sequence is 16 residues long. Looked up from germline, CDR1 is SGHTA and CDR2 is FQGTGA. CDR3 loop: CASTISWTGNYNEQFF. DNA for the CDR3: TGTGCCAGCACCATCAGCTGGACAGGGAACTACAATGAGCAGTTCTTC.

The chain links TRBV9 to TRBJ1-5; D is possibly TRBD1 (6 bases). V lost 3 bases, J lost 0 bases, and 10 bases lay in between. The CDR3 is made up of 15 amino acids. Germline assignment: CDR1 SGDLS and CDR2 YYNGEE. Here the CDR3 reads CASSADSNSNQPQHF. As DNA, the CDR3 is TGTGCCAGCAGCGCGGACAGTAATAGCAATCAGCCCCAGCATTTT.

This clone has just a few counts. CDR3 amino acids: CASSIGGSYEQYF. DNA for the CDR3: TGTGCCAGCAGCATAGGAGGGTCCTACGAGCAGTACTTC. This chain connects TRBV11-2 to TRBJ2-7; TRBD2 is a possible D gene (6 bases). The CDR3 contains 13 residues. Germline-derived CDR1 and CDR2 are SGHAT and FQNNGV. Trimming stripped 5 bases from V and 1 base from J, with 9 bases between.

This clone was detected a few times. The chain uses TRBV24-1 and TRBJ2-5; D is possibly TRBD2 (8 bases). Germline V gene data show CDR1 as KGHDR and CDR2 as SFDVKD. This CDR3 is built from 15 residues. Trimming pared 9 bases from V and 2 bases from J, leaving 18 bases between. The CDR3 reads CATAGGAGAQETQYF. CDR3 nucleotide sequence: TGTGCCACCGCAGGGGGAGCGGGGGCTCAAGAGACCCAGTACTTC.

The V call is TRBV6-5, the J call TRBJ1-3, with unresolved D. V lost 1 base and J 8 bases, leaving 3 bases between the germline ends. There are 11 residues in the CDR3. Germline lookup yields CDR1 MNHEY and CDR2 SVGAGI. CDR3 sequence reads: CASSYLDTIYF. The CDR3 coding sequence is TGTGCCAGCAGTTACTTGGACACCATATATTTT.

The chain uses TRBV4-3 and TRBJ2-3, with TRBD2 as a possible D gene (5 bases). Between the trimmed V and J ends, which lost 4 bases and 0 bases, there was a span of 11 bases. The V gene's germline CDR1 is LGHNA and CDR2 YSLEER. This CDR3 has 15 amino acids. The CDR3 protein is CASSREGRSTDTQYF. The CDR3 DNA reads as TGCGCCAGCAGCCGTGAGGGCCGGAGCACAGATACGCAGTATTTT.

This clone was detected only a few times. CDR3 bases: TGCAGCGTGACCCACGGGGCGGGGTACGAGCAGTACTTC. It encodes CSVTHGAGYEQYF. The V gene is TRBV29-1, the J gene TRBJ2-7; D might be TRBD2 (6 bases). Germline V gives CDR1 SQVTM, CDR2 ANQGSEA. The V end lost 6 bases, the J end lost 4 bases, and 16 bases lay between the germline ends. The CDR3 has 13 amino acids.

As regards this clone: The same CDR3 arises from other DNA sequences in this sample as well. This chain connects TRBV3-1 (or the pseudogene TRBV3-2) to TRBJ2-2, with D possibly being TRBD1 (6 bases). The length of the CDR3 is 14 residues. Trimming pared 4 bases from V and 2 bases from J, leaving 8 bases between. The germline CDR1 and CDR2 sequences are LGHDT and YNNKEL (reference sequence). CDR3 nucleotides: TGTGCCAGCAGCCTAGGGGGAAACACCGGGGAGCTGTTTTTT. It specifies CASSLGGNTGELFF.

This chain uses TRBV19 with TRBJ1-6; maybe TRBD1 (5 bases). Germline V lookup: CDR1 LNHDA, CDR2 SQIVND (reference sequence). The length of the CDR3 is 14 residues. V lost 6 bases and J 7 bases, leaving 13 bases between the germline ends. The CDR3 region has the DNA TGTGCCAGTAGCCCCGGACAATTAAATTCACCCCTCCACTTT. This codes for CASSPGQLNSPLHF.